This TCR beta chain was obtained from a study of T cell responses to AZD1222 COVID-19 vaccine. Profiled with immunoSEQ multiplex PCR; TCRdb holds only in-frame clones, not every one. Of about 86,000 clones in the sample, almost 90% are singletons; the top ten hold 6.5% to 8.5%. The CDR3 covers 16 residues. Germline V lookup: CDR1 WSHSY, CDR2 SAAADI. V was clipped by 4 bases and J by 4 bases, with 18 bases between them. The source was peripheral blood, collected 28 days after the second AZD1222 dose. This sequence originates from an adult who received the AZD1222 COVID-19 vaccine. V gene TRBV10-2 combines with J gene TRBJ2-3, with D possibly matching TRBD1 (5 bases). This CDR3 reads CASSGGPPFPPDTQYF. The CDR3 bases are TGCGCCAGCAGTGGGGGCCCTCCTTTCCCCCCAGATACGCAGTATTTT.